This T cell receptor beta chain was retrieved from a study of control samples from healthy donors and cancer patients (TCRdb year 2020). Counted from cysteine to phenylalanine, this CDR3 has 16 amino acids. The CDR3 DNA has 48 bases and is translated from base 1. V is clipped by 3 bases and J by 8 bases, and the sequence between their germline boundaries is 21 bases long. Taken from the germline V gene (reference sequence), the CDR1 and CDR2 loops are LGHDT and YNNKEL. Turning to this clone: Its recognized antigen is unknown. One base away there is no much larger clone; base qualities are not given.

The method behind the library was the immunoSEQ multiplex PCR assay. Entries here come from immuneACCESS through TCRdb and include only in-frame sequences with V and J called. Some clones fail to appear in such tables; in the studies checked, an unresolved V gene covers under half of the shortfall, and the cause of the remainder is unknown. Within this sample are some 120,000 clones, with over 90% of them counted one time only. Of the sample, 2.6% is held by the ten largest clones. The clonotype comes from a man aged 25-45 years in good health. Rearrangement joined TRBV3-1 (or the pseudogene TRBV3-2) to TRBJ2-3; the D segment could be TRBD2, given 5 matching bases. The sample taken for sequencing was blood. The CDR3 protein: CASSHSTGLPSGTQYF. In nucleotides, the sequence is TGTGCCAGCAGCCATTCAACCGGACTCCCCTCGGGTACGCAGTATTTT.